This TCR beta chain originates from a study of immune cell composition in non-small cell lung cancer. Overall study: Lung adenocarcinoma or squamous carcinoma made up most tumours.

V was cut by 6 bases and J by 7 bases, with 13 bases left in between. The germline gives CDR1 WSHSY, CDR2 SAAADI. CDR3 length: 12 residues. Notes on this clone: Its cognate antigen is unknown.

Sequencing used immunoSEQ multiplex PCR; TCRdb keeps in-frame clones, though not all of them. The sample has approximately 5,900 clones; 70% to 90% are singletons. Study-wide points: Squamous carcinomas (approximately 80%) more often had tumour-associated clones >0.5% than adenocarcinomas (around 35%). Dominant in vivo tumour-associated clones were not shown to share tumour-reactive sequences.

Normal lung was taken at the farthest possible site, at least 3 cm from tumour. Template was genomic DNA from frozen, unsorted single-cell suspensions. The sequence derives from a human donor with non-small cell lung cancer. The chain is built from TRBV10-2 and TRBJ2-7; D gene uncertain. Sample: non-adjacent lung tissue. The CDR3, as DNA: TGCGCCAGCAGCGCCCTAACCGGGGAGCAGTACTTC. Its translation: CASSALTGEQYF.